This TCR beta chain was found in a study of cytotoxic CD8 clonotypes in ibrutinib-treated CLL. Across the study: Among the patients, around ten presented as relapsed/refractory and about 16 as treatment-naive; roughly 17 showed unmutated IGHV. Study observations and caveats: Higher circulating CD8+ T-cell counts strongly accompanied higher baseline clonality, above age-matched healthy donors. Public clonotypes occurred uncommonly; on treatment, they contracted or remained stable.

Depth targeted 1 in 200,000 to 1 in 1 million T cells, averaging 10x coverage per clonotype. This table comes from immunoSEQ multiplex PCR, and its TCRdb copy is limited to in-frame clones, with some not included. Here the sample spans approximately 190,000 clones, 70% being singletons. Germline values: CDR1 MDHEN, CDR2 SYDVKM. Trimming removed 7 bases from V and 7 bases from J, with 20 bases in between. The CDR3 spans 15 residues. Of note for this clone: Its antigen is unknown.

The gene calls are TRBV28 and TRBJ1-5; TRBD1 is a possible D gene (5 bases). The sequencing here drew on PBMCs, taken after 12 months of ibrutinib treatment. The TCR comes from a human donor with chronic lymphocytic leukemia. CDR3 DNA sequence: TGTGCCAGCACCCCGACCTGGGGGTTCGGGCAGCCCCAGCATTTT. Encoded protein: CASTPTWGFGQPQHF.